Shown below are 20 T cell receptor beta chains from a single sample sequenced in a study of T cell changes during pregnancy in multiple sclerosis. TCRdb's copy holds only in-frame clones and misses some; the assay was immunoSEQ multiplex PCR. Here the sample spans over 80,000 clones, 90% being singletons. The specimen comprised peripheral blood, sampled in the second trimester of pregnancy. These receptors all come from a female donor in good health, enrolled as a control in a pregnancy study.

This clone was detected a few times. The genes are TRBV11-2 and TRBJ2-7, with 14 bases matching TRBD2. Germline V gives CDR1 SGHAT, CDR2 FQNNGV. This CDR3 region has 16 residues. Germline trimming cut 0 bases from V and 3 bases from J; bases unmatched to any gene: 1. The CDR3: CASSLDGLAGGYEQYF. CDR3 DNA: TGTGCCAGCAGCTTAGACGGACTAGCGGGGGGCTACGAGCAGTACTTC.

The rearrangement uses TRBV9 and TRBJ2-3; 14 bases are a match to TRBD2. Germline CDR1 SGDLS, CDR2 YYNGEE. The CDR3 covers 18 residues. With 6 bases clipped from V and 2 bases from J, the junction kept 11 bases outside the gene matches. The CDR3 here is CASTNSPGLAGVTDTQYF. The CDR3 bases are TGTGCCAGCACCAACTCACCGGGACTAGCGGGGGTCACAGATACGCAGTATTTT.

The chain is built from TRBV5-6 and TRBJ2-5; TRBD1 is a possible D gene (5 bases). This CDR3 has 16 residues. Germline CDR1 reads SGHDT; CDR2 reads YYEEEE. V lost 6 bases to trimming and J lost 1 base, with 19 bases between them. In DNA, the CDR3 is TGTGCCAGCAACCTATTCAGGTACAGGAGCCAAGAGACCCAGTACTTC. Amino acid sequence: CASNLFRYRSQETQYF.

This clone was counted only a few times. The chain links TRBV4-2 to TRBJ1-5, with 9 bases identical to TRBD1. Trimming cost V 3 bases and J 5 bases; bases outside gene matches: 8. CDR1 LGHNA and CDR2 YNFKEQ come from the germline V gene. The CDR3 extends over 16 amino acids. The CDR3 loop reads CASSQRTGDRDQPQHF. CDR3 nucleotide sequence: TGTGCCAGCAGCCAGCGGACAGGGGATCGGGATCAGCCCCAGCATTTT.

This chain joins TRBV15 and TRBJ1-5; 7 positions agree with TRBD1. With V trimmed by 0 bases and J by 6 bases, 8 bases remained unmatched. Per germline, CDR1 LNHNV and CDR2 YYDKDF (reference sequence). The CDR3 covers 16 residues. DNA for the CDR3: TGTGCCACCAGCAGAGATGTGCGACAGGGAGGTCAGCCCCAGCATTTT. Its translation: CATSRDVRQGGQPQHF.

V usage is TRBV5-1 and J usage is TRBJ2-5, with a tentative D call TRBD1 (6 bases). Per germline, CDR1 SGHRS and CDR2 YFSETQ. The CDR3 is made up of 14 amino acids. V lost 1 base and J 7 bases, leaving 14 bases between the germline ends. The CDR3 DNA sequence: TGCGCCAGCAGCTTGTTAACAGGGTACGGGACCCAGTACTTC. Its protein product is CASSLLTGYGTQYF.

This rearrangement joins TRBV11-3 to TRBJ1-1; the D is unclear. The V end lost 5 bases, the J end lost 0 bases, and 13 bases lay between the germline ends. In germline, CDR1 is SGHNT, CDR2 YENEEA. This CDR3 contains 15 residues. CDR3 in amino acids: CASSPRGGLNTEAFF. Written as DNA, the CDR3 is TGTGCCAGCAGCCCCCGTGGAGGGTTGAACACTGAAGCTTTCTTT.

The gene calls are TRBV19 and TRBJ1-4; the D gene is possibly TRBD1 (5 bases). Germline-derived CDR1 and CDR2 are LNHDA and SQIVND (reference sequence). The CDR3 has 16 amino acids. Trimming shortened V by 5 bases and J by 7 bases, and 20 bases separated the two germline ends. In DNA, the CDR3 is TGTGCCAGTAGTGCACACCTGGGGCAGTTAGGTGAAAAACTGTTTTTT. It is translated as CASSAHLGQLGEKLFF.

Remarks on this clone: The DNA is left out, because the CDR3 cannot be placed on it with certainty; the CDR3 is given as TCRdb lists it. The chain couples TRBV21-1 to TRBJ2-5; the table's D call, TRBD1, has no DNA check behind it. TRBV21-1 is an annotated pseudogene. A total of 20 residues make up the CDR3, ends included. The CDR3 region is CASSKWVGQGASCWQETQYF.

This clone was seen a handful of times. The V and J genes are TRBV11-2 and TRBJ1-6; TRBD1 matches 7 bases. Per germline, CDR1 SGHAT and CDR2 FQNNGV. This CDR3 is 15 amino acids long. With 5 bases clipped from V and 7 bases from J, the junction kept 8 bases outside the gene matches. The CDR3 is CASSPRDSYNSPLHF. The CDR3 coding sequence is TGTGCCAGCAGCCCGCGGGACAGTTACAATTCACCCCTCCACTTT.

A few counts support this clone. The chain recombines TRBV30 with TRBJ2-5; 9 bases are shared with TRBD1. Trimming cost V 5 bases and J 5 bases; bases outside gene matches: 6. This CDR3 has 13 residues. CDR1 and CDR2 from the germline V gene are GTSNPN and SVGIG (reference sequence). This CDR3 is CAWHRGRGETQYF. CDR3 nucleotides: TGTGCCTGGCACAGGGGGCGTGGGGAGACCCAGTACTTC.

The J gene is TRBJ1-1, the V gene TRBV7-6; 9 bases agree with TRBD1. Germline lookup yields CDR1 SGHVS and CDR2 FNYEAQ. J was trimmed by 1 base and V by 5 bases; bases with no gene match: 5. This CDR3 has 15 residues. CDR3 nucleotides: TGTGCCAGCAGCCCTCTGACAGGGGGGAACACTGAAGCTTTCTTT. Its protein is CASSPLTGGNTEAFF. The complete variable domain, with remaining parts taken from reference TRBV7-6 and TRBJ1-1, reads GAGVSQSPRYKVTKRGQDVALRCDPISGHVSLYWYRQALGQGPEFLTYFNYEAQQDKSGLPNDRFSAERPEGSISTLTIQRTEQRDSAMYRCASSPLTGGNTEAFFGQGTRLTVV.

The chain employs TRBV5-6 and TRBJ1-1, with D tentatively TRBD1 (5 bases). V was pared by 0 bases and J by 6 bases, with 12 bases between. The CDR3 is 14 residues long. Germline V gene sequence: CDR1 SGHDT, CDR2 YYEEEE. The CDR3 DNA reads as TGTGCCAGCAGCTTGGGGGGGGGTTCGGCTGAAGCTTTCTTT. It codes for CASSLGGGSAEAFF.

This chain connects TRBV7-9 to TRBJ2-7; 14 bases are a match to TRBD2. Germline trimming cut 2 bases from V and 5 bases from J; bases unmatched to any gene: 11. Germline V gene sequence: CDR1 SEHNR, CDR2 FQNEAQ (reference sequence). The CDR3 is 18 amino acids. This CDR3 is CASSLPPGLAGETNEQYF. CDR3 sequence (DNA): TGTGCCAGCAGCTTACCACCGGGACTAGCGGGAGAGACCAACGAGCAGTACTTC.

The rearrangement uses TRBV7-2 and TRBJ1-5, with D hard to call. Germline lookup yields CDR1 SGHTA and CDR2 FQGNSA. V was shortened by 1 base and J by 8 bases, with 21 bases between the two germline ends. The CDR3 length is 17 residues. CDR3 DNA: TGTGCCAGCAGCTTAGATGAGATACTCCCCCATCGGGAGCCCCAGCATTTT. Its translation: CASSLDEILPHREPQHF.

The CDR3 DNA reads as TGTGCCAGCAGCTTAGGGGCAGGGAATGGCTACACCTTC. Its translation is CASSLGAGNGYTF. The rearrangement joins TRBV7-9 to TRBJ1-2; D is perhaps TRBD1 (5 bases). The CDR3 has 13 residues. Germline-derived CDR1 and CDR2 are SEHNR and FQNEAQ (reference sequence). Trimming pared 1 base from V and 6 bases from J, leaving 9 bases between. The full variable domain, in which reference TRBV7-9 and TRBJ1-2 provide the parts outside the CDR3, is DTGVSQNPRHKITKRGQNVTFRCDPISEHNRLYWYRQTLGQGPEFLTYFQNEAQLEKSRLLSDRFSAERPKGSFSTLEIQRTEQGDSAMYLCASSLGAGNGYTFGSGTRLTVV.

DNA of the CDR3: TGTGCCAGCAGTACACCGGGACACCGTTCTGAAGCTTTCTTT. It codes for CASSTPGHRSEAFF. J is TRBJ1-1 and V is TRBV27; D is possibly TRBD1 (6 bases). Trimming removed 5 bases at V and 6 bases at J, with 16 bases between. Per the germline V gene, CDR1 is MNHEY and CDR2 is SMNVEV (reference sequence). The CDR3 length is 14 residues.

The CDR3 DNA reads as TGTGCCACCAGCAGAGATTTCGGGTCGGGGGAGACCCAGTACTTC. Its translation: CATSRDFGSGETQYF. V is TRBV15 and J is TRBJ2-5; possibly TRBD2 for D (5 bases). The ends were cut back, 0 bases at V and 5 bases at J, with 13 bases in the middle. CDR1 and CDR2 (germline): LNHNV, YYDKDF (reference sequence). The CDR3 runs 15 residues.

V gene TRBV7-2 combines with J gene TRBJ1-6, with 7 bases aligning to TRBD1. Germline-derived CDR1 and CDR2 are SGHTA and FQGNSA. The CDR3 has 14 amino acids. The V gene end was trimmed by 5 bases and the J gene end by 6 bases; junction bases not matched to a gene: 4. DNA for the CDR3: TGTGCCAGCAGCGAGGGACAGCTTAATTCACCCCTCCACTTT. It specifies CASSEGQLNSPLHF.

The chain carries TRBV11-3 and TRBJ1-1; D is ambiguous. V was shortened by 4 bases and J by 0 bases, with 6 bases between the two germline ends. The CDR3 extends over 13 amino acids. Germline loops: CDR1 SGHNT, CDR2 YENEEA. Here the CDR3 reads CASSSQVNTEAFF. The CDR3 region has the DNA TGTGCCAGCAGCTCACAAGTGAACACTGAAGCTTTCTTT. Variable domain in full (rest from reference TRBV11-3 and TRBJ1-1): EAGVVQSPRYKIIEKKQPVAFWCNPISGHNTLYWYLQNLGQGPELLIRYENEEAVDDSQLPKDRFSAERLKGVDSTLKIQPAELGDSAVYLCASSSQVNTEAFFGQGTRLTVV.